This TCR beta chain was sequenced in a study of resident and recirculating memory T cells in vitiligo. Study overall: Genomic DNA was extracted from whole homogenized samples, with no cell sorting.

This clone was observed once. The table came from immunoSEQ multiplex PCR; TCRdb's copy has only in-frame clones and leaves some out. The sample yields roughly 42,000 clones, around 90% seen once. CDR1 is MGHRA and CDR2 is YSYEKL in the germline V gene. This CDR3 has 14 residues. Trimming stripped 0 bases from V and 2 bases from J, with 7 bases between. Anyone treated within the previous three months was excluded. The J gene is TRBJ2-5, the V gene TRBV4-1, with TRBD2 as a possible D gene (5 bases). The clonotype comes from a male donor with vitiligo. Sequencing used blood. In DNA form, the CDR3 reads TGCGCCAGCAGCCAAGAGCGGGCGCAAGAGACCCAGTACTTC. Its protein product is CASSQERAQETQYF.